The 27 T cell receptor beta chains listed next were all sequenced from one sample in a study of shared clonotypes between healthy human individuals. Profiled with immunoSEQ multiplex PCR; TCRdb holds only in-frame clones, not every one. Altogether about a million clones are present, about 70% being singletons, with the ten largest covering over 1.3%. Sequences were obtained from memory CD4+ T cells sorted from blood. As for subset: CD45RA-negative fraction. These receptors originate from a man between 18 and 35 years old in good health.

Many counts were recorded for this clone. The chain combines TRBV28 with TRBJ2-7; D not resolved. CDR3 size: 14 residues. From germline, CDR1 is MDHEN and CDR2 SYDVKM. Trimming cost V 2 bases and J 5 bases, with 13 bases left between them. Here the CDR3 reads CASSLDVGRDEQYF. The CDR3 coding sequence is TGTGCCAGCAGTTTAGATGTGGGCCGGGACGAGCAGTACTTC.

The rearrangement uses TRBV9 and TRBJ2-3; 8 bases agree with TRBD2. Germline V gene lookup returns CDR1 SGDLS and CDR2 YYNGEE. The junction had 7 bases not matched to a gene; V was cut back by 0 bases and J by 4 bases. This CDR3 is built from 16 residues. The CDR3 is CASSVGSGVTADTQYF. CDR3 coding DNA: TGTGCCAGCAGCGTAGGTAGCGGGGTGACGGCAGATACGCAGTATTTT.

This clone was observed a handful of times. This sample also contains other DNA sequences that code for the same CDR3. The V call is TRBV20-1, the J call TRBJ2-1; D is tentatively TRBD1 or TRBD2 (5 bases each). The V and J ends lost 3 bases and 6 bases respectively, with 6 bases between them. The CDR3 has 11 residues. CDR1 and CDR2 (germline): DFQATT, SNEGSKA (reference sequence). The chain's CDR3 is CSARGVNEQFF. CDR3 bases: TGCAGTGCTAGGGGGGTCAATGAGCAGTTCTTC.

This chain links TRBV6-5 with TRBJ2-7; TRBD2 aligns across 7 bases. The ends lost 2 bases at V and 3 bases at J; junction bases unmatched: 4. The germline V gene has CDR1 MNHEY and CDR2 SVGAGI. CDR3 size: 14 residues. CDR3 residues: CASSYGGGVYEQYF. In DNA form, the CDR3 reads TGTGCCAGCAGTTACGGTGGGGGGGTCTACGAGCAGTACTTC.

For this clone: Within the sample, other DNA sequences also encode this same CDR3. The chain carries TRBV6-1 and TRBJ1-2, with a weak D call TRBD1 (5 bases). Trimming removed 3 bases from V and 7 bases from J, with 12 bases in between. The CDR3 has 13 amino acids. Per germline, CDR1 MNHNS and CDR2 SASEGT. The CDR3 DNA sequence: TGTGCCAGCAGTGAGGCCGGGACCCGTGGCTACACCTTC. It encodes CASSEAGTRGYTF.

There are many counts of this clone. The chain employs TRBV2 and TRBJ1-1; maybe TRBD1 (5 bases). CDR1 SNHLY and CDR2 FYNNEI come from the germline V gene. The CDR3 totals 12 residues. Trimming took off 1 base at V and 10 bases at J, with 10 bases between the two ends. This chain's CDR3 is CASSEDQGRAFF. The CDR3 DNA follows: TGTGCCAGCAGTGAAGACCAGGGCAGAGCTTTCTTT.

The CDR3, as DNA: TGTGCCAGCTCAACGGGACGCTTCGGCCAAGAGACCCAGTACTTC. Encoded protein: CASSTGRFGQETQYF. This chain joins TRBV18 and TRBJ2-5; tentatively, D is TRBD1 or TRBD2 (5 bases each). This CDR3 is 15 amino acids long. V lost 5 bases and J lost 1, with 14 bases in between. CDR1 and CDR2 from the germline V gene are KGHSH and LQKENI.

This chain joins TRBV7-6 and TRBJ2-1; TRBD2 agrees at 12 bases. J lost 2 bases, V lost 3 bases, and 8 bases had no gene match. CDR3 length: 18 amino acids. Germline loops: CDR1 SGHVS, CDR2 FNYEAQ. In DNA form, the CDR3 reads TGTGCCAGCAGCTTCGGGGCTAGCGGGAGGGCTACCTACAATGAGCAGTTCTTC. The encoded protein is CASSFGASGRATYNEQFF.

The chain uses TRBV30 and TRBJ1-1, with D tentatively TRBD1 (5 bases). Trimming cost V 3 bases and J 0 bases, with 14 bases left between them. Germline assignment: CDR1 GTSNPN and CDR2 SVGIG (reference sequence). The CDR3 runs to 15 residues. In DNA form, the CDR3 reads TGTGCCTGGAGGGGGGTAGGGCGAGTGAACACTGAAGCTTTCTTT. Translation: CAWRGVGRVNTEAFF.

This clone has only a few counts. The genes are TRBV7-3 and TRBJ2-1, with 11 bases lining up with TRBD2. The CDR3 length is 13 residues. J was trimmed by 9 bases and V by 5 bases; bases with no gene match: 3. From germline, CDR1 is SGHTA and CDR2 FQGTGA. The CDR3 here is CASSVAGGREQFF. The CDR3 DNA sequence: TGTGCCAGCAGCGTAGCGGGGGGGCGTGAGCAGTTCTTC.

The chain joins TRBV5-1 to TRBJ2-3; TRBD1 might be the D (6 bases). Between the trimmed V and J ends, which lost 2 bases and 2 bases, there was a span of 9 bases. The CDR3 covers 14 residues. Germline values: CDR1 SGHRS, CDR2 YFSETQ. The CDR3 bases are TGCGCCAGCAGCTTCGGACAGTTCACAGATACGCAGTATTTT. Its translation is CASSFGQFTDTQYF.

The CDR3 sequence: CASSLASGTAGFNEQFF. The CDR3 bases are TGTGCCAGCAGCTTAGCGTCTGGGACAGCTGGGTTCAATGAGCAGTTCTTC. This chain connects TRBV11-1 to TRBJ2-1; 7 bases match TRBD1. The junction had 11 bases not matched to a gene; V was cut back by 0 bases and J by 6 bases. The CDR3 contains 17 residues. Germline CDR1 is SGHAT and CDR2 is FQDESV (reference sequence).

The rearrangement uses TRBV5-1 and TRBJ1-6, with D perhaps matching TRBD1 (5 bases). V lost 0 bases to trimming and J lost 10 bases, with 14 bases between them. The CDR3 covers 15 residues. Germline V gene data show CDR1 as SGHRS and CDR2 as YFSETQ. The CDR3 region is CASSLAGLEGSPLHF. The CDR3, as DNA: TGCGCCAGCAGCTTGGCAGGGTTAGAGGGATCACCCCTCCACTTT.

This clone was picked up a small number of times. The CDR3, as DNA: TGTGCCAGCAGTCCCCGGGACAGTTATGGCTACACCTTC. It specifies CASSPRDSYGYTF. The chain links TRBV28 to TRBJ1-2; 7 bases are a match to TRBD1. V shed 5 bases and J 5 bases; nucleotides not matched to a gene: 5. Germline CDR1 is MDHEN and CDR2 is SYDVKM. The length of the CDR3 is 13 residues.

The V call is TRBV7-2, the J call TRBJ2-5, with D unresolved. The germline V gene encodes CDR1 SGHTA and CDR2 FQGNSA. CDR3 size: 13 residues. The V gene lost 6 bases and the J gene lost 1 base, with 9 bases spanning the gap. CDR3 bases: TGTGCCAGCAGTTTGGGAATCCAAGAGACCCAGTACTTC. Protein product: CASSLGIQETQYF.

V gene TRBV19 combines with J gene TRBJ2-7; D gene uncertain. V shed 3 bases and J shed 4 bases, with 10 bases lying between them. CDR1 and CDR2 from the germline V gene are LNHDA and SQIVND (reference sequence). This CDR3 has 13 amino acids. The CDR3 DNA reads TGTGCCAGTAGTATTTCGACCCTATACGAGCAGTACTTC. Protein product: CASSISTLYEQYF.

The gene calls are TRBV29-1 and TRBJ1-1; a possible D gene is TRBD1 (6 bases). The CDR3 consists of 13 residues. V gave up 1 base and J gave up 6 bases, with 12 bases separating them. Germline assignment: CDR1 SQVTM and CDR2 ANQGSEA. CDR3 nucleotides: TGCAGCGTTGAAGCAGGGACAATAGCTGAAGCTTTCTTT. As protein: CSVEAGTIAEAFF.

This clone was recorded many times. The rearrangement links TRBV7-3 to TRBJ1-6; D is uncertain. Germline lookup yields CDR1 SGHTA and CDR2 FQGTGA. The CDR3 is made up of 13 amino acids. Trimming left V 3 bases short and J 6 bases short, with 6 bases between. CDR3 nucleotide sequence: TGTGCCAGCAGCTTTCGATCTAATTCACCCCTCCACTTT. Protein product: CASSFRSNSPLHF.

The J gene is TRBJ2-1, the V gene TRBV11-3; perhaps D is TRBD1 or TRBD2 (5 bases each). The CDR3 loop spans 14 amino acids. The germline V gene has CDR1 SGHNT and CDR2 YENEEA. V lost 5 bases and J 3 bases, leaving 11 bases between the germline ends. The CDR3, as DNA: TGTGCCAGCAGCCGAGGGGTAGACTACAATGAGCAGTTCTTC. It specifies CASSRGVDYNEQFF.

As regards this clone: A read error is possible here, since a much larger clone lies one base away. This chain connects TRBV29-1 to TRBJ2-1; no definite D call. V was pared by 7 bases and J by 4 bases, with 5 bases between. The CDR3 is made up of 10 amino acids. Per the germline V gene, CDR1 is SQVTM and CDR2 is ANQGSEA. CDR3 bases: TGCAGCGCGGGTTACAATGAGCAGTTCTTC. This encodes CSAGYNEQFF.

The chain combines TRBV2 with TRBJ1-5; 12 bases match TRBD1. J was trimmed by 3 bases and V by 7 bases; bases with no gene match: 4. Germline V lookup: CDR1 SNHLY, CDR2 FYNNEI. CDR3 length: 15 residues. CDR3 protein: CASKGTGGPNQPQHF. The CDR3 coding sequence is TGTGCCAGCAAAGGGACAGGGGGCCCCAATCAGCCCCAGCATTTT.

There are a few counts of this clone. The chain is built from TRBV5-1 and TRBJ2-5; TRBD1 aligns across 11 bases. Trimming removed 3 bases from V and 5 bases from J; junction bases left unmatched: 3. The germline V gene has CDR1 SGHRS and CDR2 YFSETQ. This CDR3 has 14 residues. CDR3 sequence: CASSSGQGVETQYF. DNA for the CDR3: TGCGCCAGCAGCTCGGGACAGGGGGTTGAGACCCAGTACTTC.

J is TRBJ1-5 and V is TRBV9; perhaps TRBD1 as D (5 bases). The CDR3 spans 16 residues. Germline CDR1 and CDR2: SGDLS and YYNGEE. Trimming removed 0 bases from V and 5 bases from J, with 15 bases in between. CDR3 in DNA: TGTGCCAGCAGCGTAGGTCTGGGACTTGGGGATCAGCCCCAGCATTTT. Translating gives CASSVGLGLGDQPQHF.

The genes are TRBV6-6 and TRBJ2-4; a weak D match, TRBD2 (6 bases). The germline V gene has CDR1 MNHNY and CDR2 SVGAGI (reference sequence). Trimming took 5 bases from V and 4 from J, leaving 12 bases between them. The CDR3 has 14 amino acids. CDR3 loop: CASSGGTGKNIQYF. For the CDR3, the DNA is TGTGCCAGCAGTGGCGGGACGGGAAAAAACATTCAGTACTTC.

This clone was seen a few times. The chain employs TRBV7-9 and TRBJ2-7; TRBD1 matches 7 bases. Germline V gives CDR1 SEHNR, CDR2 FQNEAQ (reference sequence). This CDR3 has 14 residues. Trimming took 1 base from V and 0 from J; bases not matched to a gene: 0. The CDR3 DNA is TGTGCCAGCAGCTTAGGGGACAGCTCCTACGAGCAGTACTTC. It is translated as CASSLGDSSYEQYF.

The CDR3: CASSLAFGDEQYF. CDR3 sequence (DNA): TGTGCCAGCAGCTTGGCGTTTGGAGACGAGCAGTACTTC. The chain employs TRBV5-4 and TRBJ2-7; D call uncertain. Trimming stripped 0 bases from V and 5 bases from J, with 9 bases between. The germline CDR1 and CDR2 sequences are SGHNT and YYREEE (reference sequence). This CDR3 has 13 amino acids. Supplemented by reference TRBV5-4 and TRBJ2-7, the full variable domain reads ETGVTQSPTHLIKTRGQQVTLRCSSQSGHNTVSWYQQALGQGPQFIFQYYREEENGRGNFPPRFSGLQFPNYSSELNVNALELDDSALYLCASSLAFGDEQYFGPGTRLTVT.

The chain has TRBV10-3 and TRBJ2-1; TRBD2 matches at 7 bases. The trim removed 0 bases at V and 5 bases at J, leaving 4 bases unmatched. Germline lookup yields CDR1 ENHRY and CDR2 SYGVKD. CDR3 length equals 15 residues. Written as DNA, the CDR3 is TGTGCCATCAGTGAGTCGCGGGGGACTAACAATGAGCAGTTCTTC. Amino acids: CAISESRGTNNEQFF.